The 21 T cell receptor beta chains below all came from one sample that was sequenced in a study of fetal regulatory T cell absence and autoimmunity (TCRdb year 2017). The method behind the library was the immunoSEQ multiplex PCR assay. Not all clones reach the TCRdb copy of this immuneACCESS table, which keeps in-frame sequences only. Checked studies attribute under half of the gap to unresolved V genes and leave the rest unexplained. In this sample the table shows around 100,000 clones, approximately 79% of which occur a single time. The leading ten clones occupy roughly 2% of the sample. Sequencing was done on a sample of pancreas tissue. The source of these receptors is a male donor with IPEX syndrome.

The genes are TRBV30 and TRBJ2-3; D remains unclear. V gave up 2 bases and J gave up 2 bases, with 11 bases separating them. This CDR3 contains 14 residues. The germline gives CDR1 GTSNPN, CDR2 SVGIG (reference sequence). This CDR3 is CAWSLDTATDTQYF. The CDR3 coding sequence is TGTGCCTGGAGTCTTGACACGGCCACAGATACGCAGTATTTT.

The rearrangement joins TRBV7-6 to TRBJ2-5; 15 nucleotides align to TRBD2. This CDR3 has 16 residues. Germline lookup yields CDR1 SGHVS and CDR2 FNYEAQ. Trimming took 1 base from V and 4 from J; bases not matched to a gene: 1. The CDR3, as DNA: TGTGCCAGCAGCTTAGAGGGACTAGCGGGAGGAGAGACCCAGTACTTC. It yields the protein CASSLEGLAGGETQYF. The full variable domain, its missing parts supplied by reference TRBV7-6 and TRBJ2-5, is GAGVSQSPRYKVTKRGQDVALRCDPISGHVSLYWYRQALGQGPEFLTYFNYEAQQDKSGLPNDRFSAERPEGSISTLTIQRTEQRDSAMYRCASSLEGLAGGETQYFGPGTRLLVL.

The count of this clone is one. V is TRBV5-1 and J is TRBJ2-5; either TRBD1 or TRBD2 may fit D (5 bases each). Trimming stripped 0 bases from V and 0 bases from J, with 6 bases between. Germline lookup yields CDR1 SGHRS and CDR2 YFSETQ. This CDR3 comprises 14 residues. In DNA, the CDR3 is TGCGCCAGCAGCTTGGGGGGACACCAAGAGACCCAGTACTTC. This translates into CASSLGGHQETQYF.

V usage is TRBV13 and J usage is TRBJ2-3; D is perhaps TRBD1 (5 bases). V lost 3 bases, J lost 0 bases, and 7 bases lay in between. The germline V gene encodes CDR1 PRHDT and CDR2 FYEKMQ (reference sequence). The length of the CDR3 is 14 residues. The CDR3 sequence is CASSFRGSTDTQYF. The CDR3 nucleotides are TGTGCCAGCAGCTTTAGGGGTAGCACAGATACGCAGTATTTT.

J is TRBJ1-1 and V is TRBV7-2; D is perhaps TRBD1 (6 bases). Germline V lookup: CDR1 SGHTA, CDR2 FQGNSA. Trimming took 0 bases from V and 2 from J, leaving 7 bases between them. CDR3 length: 14 amino acids. CDR3 sequence: CASSLAGQNTEAFF. The DNA of the CDR3 is TGTGCCAGCAGCTTAGCGGGACAAAACACTGAAGCTTTCTTT.

This clone showed up just once. The chain has TRBV27 and TRBJ2-7; 7 bases are a match to TRBD2. Trimming took 11 bases from V and 3 from J; bases not matched to a gene: 10. Germline V lookup: CDR1 MNHEY, CDR2 SMNVEV (reference sequence). The length of the CDR3 is 13 residues. The CDR3 bases are TGTGCCTCGAGGGGCGGGAGCGGCTACGAGCAGTACTTC. Translation: CASRGGSGYEQYF.

In this sample, this clone turned up a few times. The chain links TRBV5-1 to TRBJ2-7, with 10 bases matching TRBD1. CDR3 length: 14 amino acids. Looked up from germline, CDR1 is SGHRS and CDR2 is YFSETQ. Trimming removed 2 bases from V and 3 bases from J; junction bases left unmatched: 2. CDR3 sequence (DNA): TGCGCCAGCAGCTTCCGGGACAGGGGCTACGAGCAGTACTTC. Residues: CASSFRDRGYEQYF.

V gene TRBV9 combines with J gene TRBJ1-2; 7 bases are a match to TRBD1. Unmatched junction bases numbered 8, after V lost 0 bases and J lost 3 bases. Germline assignment: CDR1 SGDLS and CDR2 YYNGEE. CDR3 length equals 16 residues. This CDR3 is CASSVDPRQGDYGYTF. CDR3 coding DNA: TGTGCCAGCAGCGTAGACCCCCGACAGGGTGACTATGGCTACACCTTC.

The V call is TRBV10-1, the J call TRBJ2-3; a possible D gene is TRBD2 (6 bases). Trimming removed 0 bases from V and 4 bases from J, with 11 bases in between. Germline CDR1 reads WNHNN; CDR2 reads SYGVQD (reference sequence). The CDR3 has 15 amino acids. CDR3: CASSESGDFPDTQYF. The CDR3 region has the DNA TGCGCCAGCAGTGAGTCCGGGGACTTTCCAGATACGCAGTATTTT.

This chain links TRBV11-3 with TRBJ1-3; TRBD1 agrees at 7 bases. This CDR3 has 15 amino acids. The germline V gene has CDR1 SGHNT and CDR2 YENEEA. The J segment lost 0 bases and the V segment lost 4 bases, leaving 3 bases of the junction unmatched. The CDR3 region is CASSSGQHSGNTIYF. In DNA form, the CDR3 reads TGTGCCAGCAGCTCGGGACAGCACTCTGGAAACACCATATATTTT.

This clone was counted only a few times. This rearrangement joins TRBV6-1 to TRBJ2-7, with D perhaps matching TRBD1 (6 bases). The V end was cut by 8 bases, the J end by 0 bases, with 8 bases between. The CDR3 is made up of 12 amino acids. Germline V gene data show CDR1 as MNHNS and CDR2 as SASEGT. The CDR3 DNA is TGTGCCAGCCAGGGGTCCTCCTACGAGCAGTACTTC. This translates into CASQGSSYEQYF.

V is TRBV10-1 and J is TRBJ2-5; possibly TRBD2 for D (5 bases). V was pared by 3 bases and J by 3 bases, with 8 bases between. The CDR3 is 13 amino acids. From germline, CDR1 is WNHNN and CDR2 SYGVQD (reference sequence). CDR3 sequence (DNA): TGCGCCAGCAGTGAAACAGCGGAAGAGACCCAGTACTTC. It codes for CASSETAEETQYF.

In this sample, this clone turned up a few times. The gene calls are TRBV11-2 and TRBJ1-2, with D perhaps matching TRBD1 (6 bases). Deletions cut 1 base from V and 7 bases from J, with 10 bases between. Looked up from germline, CDR1 is SGHAT and CDR2 is FQNNGV. This CDR3 region has 13 residues. The CDR3 nucleotides are TGTGCCAGCAGCTTAGGGGGGGCGTCTGGCTACACCTTC. Residues: CASSLGGASGYTF.

The J gene is TRBJ1-2, the V gene TRBV7-9, with D possibly matching TRBD1 (6 bases). Trimming pared 5 bases from V and 6 bases from J, leaving 13 bases between. Looked up from germline, CDR1 is SEHNR and CDR2 is FQNEAQ (reference sequence). The CDR3 extends over 13 amino acids. The CDR3 here is CASSRGGANGYTF. In DNA form, the CDR3 reads TGTGCCAGCAGCCGAGGGGGGGCAAATGGCTACACCTTC.

The V and J genes are TRBV21-1 and TRBJ1-6; the table's D call of TRBD1 was not tested on the DNA. TRBV21-1 corresponds to a pseudogene. The CDR3 loop spans 12 amino acids. The CDR3 DNA reads as TGTGCCAGCATCAGACAGGATTCACCCCTCCACTTT. Its translation is CASIRQDSPLHF.

The chain couples TRBV6-1 to TRBJ2-5; D ambiguous. The V end was cut by 2 bases, the J end by 0 bases, with 13 bases between. The germline V gene encodes CDR1 MNHNS and CDR2 SASEGT. CDR3 length equals 16 residues. Written as DNA, the CDR3 is TGTGCCAGCAGTGAAATAATAGGGTCCCACCAAGAGACCCAGTACTTC. Encoded protein: CASSEIIGSHQETQYF.

The table lists this clone with a few counts. The rearrangement joins TRBV6-1 to TRBJ2-7, with 12 nucleotides matching TRBD2. Germline CDR1 reads MNHNS; CDR2 reads SASEGT. J lost 4 bases, V lost 7 bases, and 8 bases had no gene match. The CDR3 extends over 15 amino acids. This CDR3 reads CASTSRLAGAYEQYF. For the CDR3, the DNA is TGTGCCAGCACCTCTAGACTAGCGGGAGCGTACGAGCAGTACTTC.

The chain couples TRBV5-4 to TRBJ2-5, with D tentatively TRBD1 (6 bases). This CDR3 is 15 amino acids long. V gave up 5 bases and J gave up 1 base, with 15 bases separating them. CDR1 SGHNT and CDR2 YYREEE come from the germline V gene (reference sequence). For the CDR3, the DNA is TGTGCCAGCAGTCCTGATGGGGGCCTCCAAGAGACCCAGTACTTC. Translation: CASSPDGGLQETQYF.

The V call is TRBV11-3, the J call TRBJ2-7; no reliable D call. Per the germline V gene, CDR1 is SGHNT and CDR2 is YENEEA. The CDR3 length is 13 residues. V dropped 0 bases and J dropped 5 bases, with 8 bases sitting between them. For the CDR3, the DNA is TGTGCCAGCAGCTTAGATCGATTAAACGAGCAGTACTTC. It encodes CASSLDRLNEQYF.

The chain employs TRBV10-1 and TRBJ1-6; 9 bases fit TRBD1. Germline-derived CDR1 and CDR2 are WNHNN and SYGVQD (reference sequence). J was trimmed by 8 bases and V by 3 bases; bases with no gene match: 5. The CDR3 loop spans 15 amino acids. The CDR3 loop is CASSDLRTGDSPLHF. The CDR3 region has the DNA TGCGCCAGCAGTGACCTCCGGACAGGGGATTCACCCCTCCACTTT.

This clone was detected a few times. The gene calls are TRBV10-1 and TRBJ2-2; 12 nucleotides match TRBD2. V trimming: 6 bases; J trimming: 1 base; junction bases outside the gene matches: 0. This CDR3 region has 15 residues. Germline CDR1 and CDR2: WNHNN and SYGVQD (reference sequence). The CDR3 nucleotides are TGCGCCAGCAGACTAGCGGGGGGGAACACCGGGGAGCTGTTTTTT. This encodes CASRLAGGNTGELFF.